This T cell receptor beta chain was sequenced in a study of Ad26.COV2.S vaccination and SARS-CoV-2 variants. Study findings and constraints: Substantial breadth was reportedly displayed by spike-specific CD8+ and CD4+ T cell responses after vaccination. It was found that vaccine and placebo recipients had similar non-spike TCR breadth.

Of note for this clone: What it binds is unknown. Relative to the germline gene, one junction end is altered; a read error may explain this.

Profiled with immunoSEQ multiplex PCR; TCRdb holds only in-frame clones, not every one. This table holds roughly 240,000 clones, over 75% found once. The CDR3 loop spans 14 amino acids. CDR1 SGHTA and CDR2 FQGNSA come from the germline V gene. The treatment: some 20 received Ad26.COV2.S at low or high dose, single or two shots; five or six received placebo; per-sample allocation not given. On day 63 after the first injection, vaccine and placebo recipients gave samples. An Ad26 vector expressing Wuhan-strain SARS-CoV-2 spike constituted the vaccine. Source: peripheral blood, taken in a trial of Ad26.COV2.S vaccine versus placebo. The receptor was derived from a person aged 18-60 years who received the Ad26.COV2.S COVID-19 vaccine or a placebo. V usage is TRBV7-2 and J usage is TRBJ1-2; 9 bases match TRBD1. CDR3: CASSLDRGVEGYTF. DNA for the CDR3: TGTGCCAGCAGTTTAGACAGGGGGGTGGAAGGCTACACCTTC.